The 12 T cell receptor beta chains below were found in one sample sequenced in a study of blood T cell repertoires in COVID-19. Only in-frame clones appear in the TCRdb table, and some are missing; sequencing was by immunoSEQ multiplex PCR. The sample includes 350,000 to 450,000 clones, 85% seen only once; the top ten take 3.5% to 4%. The sequenced material came from peripheral blood. The receptor set was obtained from a woman aged 18-29 years with acute or convalescent COVID-19.

The chain combines TRBV24-1 with TRBJ1-1; D is uncertain. Trimming removed 6 bases at V and 5 bases at J, with 12 bases between. This CDR3 contains 13 residues. The germline V gene has CDR1 KGHDR and CDR2 SFDVKD. CDR3: CATSLPRYTEAFF. In nucleotides, the CDR3 is TGTGCCACCAGTCTACCCCGCTATACTGAAGCTTTCTTT.

Here the CDR3 DNA reads TGTGCCAGCAGTTTCGCGGGAGGCACCGGGGAGCTGTTTTTT. Translation gives CASSFAGGTGELFF. The V and J genes are TRBV28 and TRBJ2-2; 8 bases are a match to TRBD2. With V trimmed by 3 bases and J by 4 bases, 1 base remained unmatched. Germline V gives CDR1 MDHEN, CDR2 SYDVKM. The CDR3 spans 14 residues.

The chain is built from TRBV12-5 and TRBJ1-4, with D maybe TRBD1 (5 bases). The CDR3 has 14 amino acids. Germline V gene data show CDR1 as LGHNT and CDR2 as FRNRAP. The ends were cut back, 1 base at V and 8 bases at J, with 11 bases in the middle. CDR3 protein: CASGLGGEREKLFF. CDR3 nucleotide sequence: TGTGCTAGTGGTTTGGGGGGGGAGCGGGAAAAACTGTTTTTT.

This clone was seen a handful of times. The CDR3 reads CASGGAVNTEAFF. CDR3 sequence (DNA): TGTGCTAGTGGGGGGGCGGTAAACACTGAAGCTTTCTTT. V gene TRBV12-5 combines with J gene TRBJ1-1; a weak D match, TRBD1 (6 bases). Germline CDR1 LGHNT, CDR2 FRNRAP. Between the trimmed V and J ends, which lost 6 bases and 2 bases, there was a span of 10 bases. The CDR3 is 13 amino acids.

This clone was seen ten or more times. The chain has TRBV6-1 and TRBJ1-5, with TRBD1 matching 8 bases. V lost 3 bases and J lost 7; bases outside the gene matches: 5. This CDR3 is 14 amino acids long. Germline V gives CDR1 MNHNS, CDR2 SASEGT. Here the CDR3 reads CASSDQGAGQPQHF. As DNA, the CDR3 is TGTGCCAGCAGTGATCAGGGGGCAGGACAGCCCCAGCATTTT.

The chain employs TRBV7-8 and TRBJ2-7, with a weak D call TRBD1 (7 bases). The CDR3 runs 14 residues. V lost 5 bases and J 4 bases, leaving 15 bases between the germline ends. Germline loops: CDR1 SGHVS, CDR2 FQNEAQ. The CDR3: CASSPQSGGYEQYF. CDR3 in DNA: TGTGCCAGCAGCCCCCAGTCAGGGGGGTACGAGCAGTACTTC.

This chain uses TRBV27 with TRBJ2-7; TRBD1 matches at 12 bases. Germline lookup yields CDR1 MNHEY and CDR2 SMNVEV (reference sequence). The CDR3 runs to 16 residues. V trimming: 5 bases; J trimming: 4 bases; junction bases outside the gene matches: 9. The DNA for the CDR3 is TGTGCCAGCAGTGGGGTGGGGACAGGGGGCGTTTACGAGCAGTACTTC. Its protein is CASSGVGTGGVYEQYF.

This clone was detected once. CDR3 in amino acids: CASSPDRAGELFF. CDR3 coding DNA: TGCGCCAGCAGCCCTGACAGGGCCGGGGAGCTGTTTTTT. This chain links TRBV4-1 with TRBJ2-2; TRBD1 matches 7 bases. CDR1 MGHRA and CDR2 YSYEKL come from the germline V gene. CDR3 size: 13 residues. J was trimmed by 6 bases and V by 4 bases; bases with no gene match: 2.

J is TRBJ1-6 and V is TRBV30; no clear D. This CDR3 comprises 16 residues. The germline V gene encodes CDR1 GTSNPN and CDR2 SVGIG (reference sequence). Deletions cut 8 bases from V and 6 bases from J, with 23 bases between. The CDR3, as DNA: TGTGCCCGCCGTTCCGGGGAGGGCTCCAGTAATTCACCCCTCCACTTT. The encoded protein is CARRSGEGSSNSPLHF.

The chain has TRBV29-1 and TRBJ1-1, with TRBD1 matching over 7 bases. CDR1 and CDR2 from the germline V gene are SQVTM and ANQGSEA. Unmatched junction bases numbered 6, after V lost 3 bases and J lost 11 bases. This CDR3 spans 11 amino acids. CDR3 sequence: CSVDRTGEAFF. The CDR3 bases are TGCAGCGTTGACCGGACAGGCGAGGCTTTCTTT.

This clone was detected a few times. The V call is TRBV30, the J call TRBJ2-2, with TRBD2 matching over 8 bases. V gave up 2 bases and J gave up 6 bases; unmatched junction bases: 5. CDR1 is GTSNPN and CDR2 is SVGIG in the germline V gene (reference sequence). CDR3 length: 14 amino acids. The CDR3 reads CAWSRGGGPGELFF. The CDR3 DNA follows: TGTGCCTGGAGTCGGGGCGGGGGGCCCGGGGAGCTGTTTTTT.

This chain uses TRBV7-9 with TRBJ1-2; no definite D call. The germline CDR1 and CDR2 sequences are SEHNR and FQNEAQ (reference sequence). V lost 1 base and J 0 bases, leaving 15 bases between the germline ends. The CDR3 is made up of 17 amino acids. The CDR3 here is CASSLGVTAIANYGYTF. The CDR3 coding sequence is TGTGCCAGCAGCTTAGGGGTTACAGCTATAGCTAACTATGGCTACACCTTC.